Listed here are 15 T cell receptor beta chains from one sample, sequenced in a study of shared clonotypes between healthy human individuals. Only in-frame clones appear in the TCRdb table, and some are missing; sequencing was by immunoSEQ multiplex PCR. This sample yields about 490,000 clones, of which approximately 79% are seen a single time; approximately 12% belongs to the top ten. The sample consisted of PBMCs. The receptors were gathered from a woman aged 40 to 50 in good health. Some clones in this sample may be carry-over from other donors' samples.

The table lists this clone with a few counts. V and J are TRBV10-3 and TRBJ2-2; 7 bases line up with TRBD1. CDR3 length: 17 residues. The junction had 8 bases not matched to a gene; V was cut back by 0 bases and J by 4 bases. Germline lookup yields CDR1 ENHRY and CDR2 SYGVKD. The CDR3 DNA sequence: TGTGCCATCAGTGAGTCGAATCCGGGACAGTCCACCGGGGAGCTGTTTTTT. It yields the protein CAISESNPGQSTGELFF.

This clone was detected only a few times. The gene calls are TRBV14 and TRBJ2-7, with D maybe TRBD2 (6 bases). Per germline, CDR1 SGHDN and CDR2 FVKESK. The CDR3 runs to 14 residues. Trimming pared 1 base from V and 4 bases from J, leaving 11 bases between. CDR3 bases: TGTGCCAGCAGCCAAGTGGGAGGTCAATACGAGCAGTACTTC. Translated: CASSQVGGQYEQYF.

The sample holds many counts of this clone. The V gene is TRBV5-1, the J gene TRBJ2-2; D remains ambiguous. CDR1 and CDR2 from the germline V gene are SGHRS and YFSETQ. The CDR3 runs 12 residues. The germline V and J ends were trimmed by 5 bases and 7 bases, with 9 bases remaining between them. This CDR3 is CASRVNGGELFF. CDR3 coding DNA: TGCGCCAGCAGGGTGAATGGCGGGGAGCTGTTTTTT.

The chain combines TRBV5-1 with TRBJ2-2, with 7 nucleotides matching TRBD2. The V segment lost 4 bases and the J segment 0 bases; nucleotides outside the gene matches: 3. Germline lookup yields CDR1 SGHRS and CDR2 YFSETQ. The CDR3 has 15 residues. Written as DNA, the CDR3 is TGCGCCAGCAGCGTCGGGACTACGAACACCGGGGAGCTGTTTTTT. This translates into CASSVGTTNTGELFF.

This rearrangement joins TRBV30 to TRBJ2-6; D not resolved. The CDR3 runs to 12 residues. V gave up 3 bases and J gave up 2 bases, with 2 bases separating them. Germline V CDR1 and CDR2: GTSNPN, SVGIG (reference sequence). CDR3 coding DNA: TGTGCCTGGAGCCCTGGGGCCAACGTCCTGACTTTC. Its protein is CAWSPGANVLTF.

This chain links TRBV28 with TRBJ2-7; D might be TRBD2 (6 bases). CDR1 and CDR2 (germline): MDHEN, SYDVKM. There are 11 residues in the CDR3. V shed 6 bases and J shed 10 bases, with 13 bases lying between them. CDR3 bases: TGTGCCAGCAGCTACGGGACTCTACAGTACTTC. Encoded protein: CASSYGTLQYF.

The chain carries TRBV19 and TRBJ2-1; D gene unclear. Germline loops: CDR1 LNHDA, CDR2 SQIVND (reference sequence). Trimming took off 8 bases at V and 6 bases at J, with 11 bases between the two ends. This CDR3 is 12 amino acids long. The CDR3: CASHDLRNEQFF. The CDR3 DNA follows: TGTGCCAGTCACGACCTACGCAATGAGCAGTTCTTC. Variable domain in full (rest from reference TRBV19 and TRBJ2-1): DGGITQSPKYLFRKEGQNVTLSCEQNLNHDAMYWYRQDPGQGLRLIYYSQIVNDFQKGDIAEGYSVSREKKESFPLTVTSAQKNPTAFYLCASHDLRNEQFFGPGTRLTVL.

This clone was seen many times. CDR3 in DNA: TGTGCCAGCAGTGTGGGCCTTCGCAATGAGCAGTTCTTC. Its protein is CASSVGLRNEQFF. The chain combines TRBV2 with TRBJ2-1; D unresolved. The CDR3 runs to 13 residues. Per germline, CDR1 SNHLY and CDR2 FYNNEI. The ends were cut back, 4 bases at V and 6 bases at J, with 10 bases in the middle.

CDR3 in DNA: TGTGCCAGCAGTCCCGGACACAACAATCAGCCCCAGCATTTT. Its protein is CASSPGHNNQPQHF. The chain links TRBV6-5 to TRBJ1-5, with D possibly TRBD1 on 5 matching bases. Germline CDR1 is MNHEY and CDR2 is SVGAGI. The length of the CDR3 is 14 residues. V lost 5 bases to trimming and J lost 3 bases, with 11 bases between them.

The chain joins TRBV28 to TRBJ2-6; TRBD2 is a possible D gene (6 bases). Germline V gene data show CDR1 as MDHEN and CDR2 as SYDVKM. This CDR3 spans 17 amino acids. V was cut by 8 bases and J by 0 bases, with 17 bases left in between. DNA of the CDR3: TGTGCCAGCCTGGCCTCGGGACTTTCCTCTGGGGCCAACGTCCTGACTTTC. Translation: CASLASGLSSGANVLTF.

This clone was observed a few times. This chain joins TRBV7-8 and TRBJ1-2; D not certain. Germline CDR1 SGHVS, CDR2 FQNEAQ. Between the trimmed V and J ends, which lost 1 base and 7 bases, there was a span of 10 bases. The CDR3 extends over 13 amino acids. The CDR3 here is CASSLVPDGGYTF. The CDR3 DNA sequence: TGTGCCAGCAGCTTAGTTCCCGACGGTGGCTACACCTTC. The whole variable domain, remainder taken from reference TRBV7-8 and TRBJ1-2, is GAGVSQSPRYKVAKRGQDVALRCDPISGHVSLFWYQQALGQGPEFLTYFQNEAQLDKSGLPSDRFFAERPEGSVSTLKIQRTQQEDSAVYLCASSLVPDGGYTFGSGTRLTVV.

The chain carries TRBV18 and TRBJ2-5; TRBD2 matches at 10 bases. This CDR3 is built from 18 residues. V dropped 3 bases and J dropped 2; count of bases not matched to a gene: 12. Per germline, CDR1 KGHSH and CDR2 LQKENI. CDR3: CASSPLNARTSGQETQYF. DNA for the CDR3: TGTGCCAGCTCACCGCTCAATGCTCGGACTAGCGGACAAGAGACCCAGTACTTC.

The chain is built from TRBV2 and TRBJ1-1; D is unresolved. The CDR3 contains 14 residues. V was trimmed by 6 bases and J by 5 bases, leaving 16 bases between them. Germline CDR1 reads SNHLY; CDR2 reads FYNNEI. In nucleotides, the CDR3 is TGTGCCAGCAGCAGGCAAGGGCCCGAAACTGAAGCTTTCTTT. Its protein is CASSRQGPETEAFF.

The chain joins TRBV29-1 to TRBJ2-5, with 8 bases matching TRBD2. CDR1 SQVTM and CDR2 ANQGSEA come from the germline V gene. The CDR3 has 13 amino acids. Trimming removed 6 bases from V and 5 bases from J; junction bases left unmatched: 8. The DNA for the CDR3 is TGCAGCGTCGGGGGGTCTAGCGGGGAGACCCAGTACTTC. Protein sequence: CSVGGSSGETQYF.

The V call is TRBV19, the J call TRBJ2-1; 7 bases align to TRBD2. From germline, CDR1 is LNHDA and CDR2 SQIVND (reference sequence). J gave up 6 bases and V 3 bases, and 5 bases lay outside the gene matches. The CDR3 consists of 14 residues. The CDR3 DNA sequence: TGTGCCAGTAGTATCCCGGGACTATCCAATGAGCAGTTCTTC. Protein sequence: CASSIPGLSNEQFF.